What follows is one T cell receptor (beta chain) and its context. TCRdb's table, derived via immunoSEQ multiplex PCR, lists solely in-frame clones and lacks some. The table has 100,000 or so clones, 80% to 95% seen once; the top ten hold under 2%. This specimen belongs to a study of T cell responses to AZD1222 COVID-19 vaccine. The sample was peripheral blood, taken on day 0 of AZD1222 vaccination. This TCR came from an adult in good health.

Here the CDR3 DNA reads TGTGCCAGCAGCTTGGCAGCAGAAAACACCATATATTTT. This codes for CASSLAAENTIYF. The chain couples TRBV7-6 to TRBJ1-3, with D uncertain. This CDR3 region has 13 residues. Germline V gene sequence: CDR1 SGHVS, CDR2 FNYEAQ. Trimming stripped 3 bases from V and 6 bases from J, with 9 bases between.